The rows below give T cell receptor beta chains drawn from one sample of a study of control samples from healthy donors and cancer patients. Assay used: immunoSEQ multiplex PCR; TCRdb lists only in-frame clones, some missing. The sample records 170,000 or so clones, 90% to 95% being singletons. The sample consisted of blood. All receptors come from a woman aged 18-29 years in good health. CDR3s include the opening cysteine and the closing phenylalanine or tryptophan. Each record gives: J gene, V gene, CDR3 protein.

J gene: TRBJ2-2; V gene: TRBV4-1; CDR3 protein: CASSRYGQGADTGELFF
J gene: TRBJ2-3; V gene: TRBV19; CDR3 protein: CASTRQGFTDTQYF
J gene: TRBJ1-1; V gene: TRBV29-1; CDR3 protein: CSVEDLKGASTEAFF
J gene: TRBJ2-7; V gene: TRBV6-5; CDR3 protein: CASSTSRVYEQYF
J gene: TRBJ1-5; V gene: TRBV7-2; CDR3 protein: CASSADRISNQPQHF
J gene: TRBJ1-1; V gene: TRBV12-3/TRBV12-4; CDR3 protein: CASSPTQPGRTFF
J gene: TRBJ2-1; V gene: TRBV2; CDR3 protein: CASTRLAGAGEQFF
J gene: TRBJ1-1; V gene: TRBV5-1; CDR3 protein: CASSAATGGTEAFF
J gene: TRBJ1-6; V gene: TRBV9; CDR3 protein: CASSSGQGARSPLHF
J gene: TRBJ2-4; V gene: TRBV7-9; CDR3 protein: CASSPQTGDIQYF
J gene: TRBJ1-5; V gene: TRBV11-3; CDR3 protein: CASSLGGRSLFFGQPQHF
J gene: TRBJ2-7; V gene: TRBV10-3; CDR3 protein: CAIRTENEQYF
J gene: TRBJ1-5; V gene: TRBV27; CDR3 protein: CASSLGTGPAGGNQPQHF
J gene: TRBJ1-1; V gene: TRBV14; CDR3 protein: CASSQTGMNTEAFF
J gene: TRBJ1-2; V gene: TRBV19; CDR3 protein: CASSAARPAEGGYTF
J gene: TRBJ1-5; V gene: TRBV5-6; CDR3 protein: CASSLGGYQPQHF
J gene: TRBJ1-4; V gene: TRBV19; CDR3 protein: CASSSRSNEKLFF
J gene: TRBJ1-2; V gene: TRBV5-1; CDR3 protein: CASSFYSTANYGYTF
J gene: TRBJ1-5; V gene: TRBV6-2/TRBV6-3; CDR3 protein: CASSQGGPHQPQHF
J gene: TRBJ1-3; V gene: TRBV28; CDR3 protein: CASSSTGAGNTIYF
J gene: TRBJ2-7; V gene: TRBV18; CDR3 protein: CASSPDLAAYEQYF
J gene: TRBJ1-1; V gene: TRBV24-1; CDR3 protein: CATTDSTATEAFF
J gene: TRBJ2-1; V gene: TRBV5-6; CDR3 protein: CASSINNEQFF
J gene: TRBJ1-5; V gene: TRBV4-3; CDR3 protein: CASSPVTGARQPQHF
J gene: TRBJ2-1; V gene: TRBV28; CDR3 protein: CASSLWTGYNEQFF
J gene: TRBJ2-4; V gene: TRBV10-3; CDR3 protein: CAIIEFRGGPRKNIQYF
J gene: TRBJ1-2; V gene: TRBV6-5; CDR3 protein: CASRDQGPADYGYTF
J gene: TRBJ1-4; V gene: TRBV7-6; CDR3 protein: CASSPARGYEKLFF
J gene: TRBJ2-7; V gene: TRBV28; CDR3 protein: CASRWSYEQYF
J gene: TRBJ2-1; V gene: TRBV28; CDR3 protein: CASSFSGTANEQFF
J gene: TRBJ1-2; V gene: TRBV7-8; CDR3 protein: CASSSTGVLYGYTF
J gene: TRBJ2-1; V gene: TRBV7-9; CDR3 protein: CASIRWEGYNEQFF
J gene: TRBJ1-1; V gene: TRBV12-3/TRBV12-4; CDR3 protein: CASNKDGPTEAFF
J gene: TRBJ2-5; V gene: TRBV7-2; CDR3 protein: CASSLRAGGRETQYF
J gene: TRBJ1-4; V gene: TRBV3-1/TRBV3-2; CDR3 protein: CASSQGIGNEKLFF
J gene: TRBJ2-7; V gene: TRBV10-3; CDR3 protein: CAISLGEAYEQYF
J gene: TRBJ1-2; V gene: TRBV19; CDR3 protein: CASSIGTRDRANYGYTF
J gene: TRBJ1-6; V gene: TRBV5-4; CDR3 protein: CASSSQGAINSPLHF
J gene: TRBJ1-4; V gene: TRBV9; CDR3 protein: CASSVGPGQTLFF
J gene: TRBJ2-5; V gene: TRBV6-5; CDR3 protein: CASGRVRAPQETQYF
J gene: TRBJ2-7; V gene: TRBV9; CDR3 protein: CASSVTSGSPYEQYF
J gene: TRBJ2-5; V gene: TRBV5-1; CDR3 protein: CASSAGQGWTQYF
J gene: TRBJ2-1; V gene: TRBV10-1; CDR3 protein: CASSDRLAGGKGNEQFF
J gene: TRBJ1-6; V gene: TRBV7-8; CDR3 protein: CASSLAVDSPLHF
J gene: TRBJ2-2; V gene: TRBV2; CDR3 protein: CASSEGGTSLAGELFF
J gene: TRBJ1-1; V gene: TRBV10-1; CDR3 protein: CASSEDRMNTEAFF
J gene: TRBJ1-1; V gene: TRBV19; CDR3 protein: CASSIGAVPEAFF
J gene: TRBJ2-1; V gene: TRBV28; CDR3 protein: CASSQAGGNEQFF
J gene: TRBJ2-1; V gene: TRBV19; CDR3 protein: CASSIDGGGSYNEQFF
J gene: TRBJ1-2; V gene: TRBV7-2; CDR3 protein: CASSLVGGDNYGYTF
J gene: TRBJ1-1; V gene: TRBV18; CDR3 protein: CASSPPAGVTEAFF
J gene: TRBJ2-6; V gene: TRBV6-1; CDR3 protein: CASSVNVDSGANVLTF
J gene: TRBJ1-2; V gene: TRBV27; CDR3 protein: CASSRTGTNYGYTF